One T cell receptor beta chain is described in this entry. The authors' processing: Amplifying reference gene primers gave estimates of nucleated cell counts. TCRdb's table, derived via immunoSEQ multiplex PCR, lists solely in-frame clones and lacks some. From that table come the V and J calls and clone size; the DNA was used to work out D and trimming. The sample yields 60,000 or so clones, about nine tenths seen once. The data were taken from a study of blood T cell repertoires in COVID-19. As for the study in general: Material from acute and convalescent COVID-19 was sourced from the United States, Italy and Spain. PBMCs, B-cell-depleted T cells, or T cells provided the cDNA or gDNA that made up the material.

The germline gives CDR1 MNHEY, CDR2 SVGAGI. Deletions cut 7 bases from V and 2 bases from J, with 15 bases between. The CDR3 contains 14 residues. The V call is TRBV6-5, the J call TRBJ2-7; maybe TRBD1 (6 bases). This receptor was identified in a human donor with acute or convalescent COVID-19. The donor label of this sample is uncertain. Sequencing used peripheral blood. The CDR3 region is CASKLAAGAYEQYV. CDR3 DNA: TGTGCCAGCAAGCTCGCGGCAGGGGCCTACGAGCAGTACGTC.